This T cell receptor (beta chain) stems from a study of blood T cell repertoires in COVID-19. Study-level background: PBMCs, B-cell-depleted T cells, or T cells provided the cDNA or gDNA that made up the material.

Seattle's enrolled individuals joined amid active infection and were then monitored longitudinally. CDR3 length equals 18 residues. With 1 base removed from V and 0 bases from J, the gap between germline ends came to 15 bases. From germline, CDR1 is KGHDR and CDR2 SFDVKD. Using immunoSEQ multiplex PCR, the repertoire was profiled, and TCRdb retains in-frame clones only, with some absent. This sample yields approximately 150,000 clones, of which about 88% are seen a single time; under 6% belongs to the top ten. The clonotype originates from a woman aged 50 to 65 with COVID-19, enrolled during active disease. Input material: peripheral blood. V is TRBV24-1 and J is TRBJ2-1; TRBD2 might be the D (6 bases). DNA of the CDR3: TGTGCCACCAGTGATTTCCCGACTAGGCAAAGCTCCTACAATGAGCAGTTCTTC. Its translation is CATSDFPTRQSSYNEQFF.